This T cell receptor beta chain was observed in a study of blood T cell repertoires in COVID-19. Turning to the study itself: COVID-19 samples, acute and convalescent, were from the United States, Italy and Spain. Sources were T cells, B-cell-depleted T cells, or PBMCs; the material itself was cDNA or gDNA.

The authors' processing: Estimation of nucleated cell counts was performed using reference gene primer amplification. TCRdb keeps only in-frame clones here, not all; method: immunoSEQ multiplex PCR. That table supplies the V and J calls and clone size; D and trimming were determined from the DNA. The data contain over 150,000 clones, 70% to 80% of them singletons. Trimming removed 3 bases from V and 5 bases from J, with 11 bases in between. Germline V gene lookup returns CDR1 SGHVS and CDR2 FQNEAQ. This CDR3 region has 14 residues. This clone was recorded a few times. The chain is built from TRBV7-8 and TRBJ1-5; a possible D gene is TRBD1 (6 bases). The sample taken for sequencing was peripheral blood. The receptor comes from a man aged 55 to 70 with acute or convalescent COVID-19. The CDR3 nucleotides read TGTGCCAGCAGCTTCGGGACATTTCATCAGCCCCAGCATTTT. The encoded protein is CASSFGTFHQPQHF.